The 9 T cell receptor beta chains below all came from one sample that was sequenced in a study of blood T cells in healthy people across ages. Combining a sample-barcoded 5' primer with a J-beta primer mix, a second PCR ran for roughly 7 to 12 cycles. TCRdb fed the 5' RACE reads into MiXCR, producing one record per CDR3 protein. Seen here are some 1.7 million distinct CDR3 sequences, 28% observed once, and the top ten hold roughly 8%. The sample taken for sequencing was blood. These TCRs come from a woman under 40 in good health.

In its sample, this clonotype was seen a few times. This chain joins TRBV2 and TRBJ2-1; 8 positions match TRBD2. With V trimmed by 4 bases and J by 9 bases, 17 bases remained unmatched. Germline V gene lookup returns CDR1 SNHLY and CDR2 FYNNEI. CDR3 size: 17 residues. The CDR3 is CASSGADGGGPFGEQFF. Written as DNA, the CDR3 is TGTGCCAGCAGTGGGGCGGACGGCGGGGGGCCCTTCGGTGAGCAGTTCTTC. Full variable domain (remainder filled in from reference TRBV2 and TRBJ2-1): EPEVTQTPSHQVTQMGQEVILRCVPISNHLYFYWYRQILGQKVEFLVSFYNNEISEKSEIFDDQFSVERPDGSNFTLKIRSTKLEDSAMYFCASSGADGGGPFGEQFFGPGTRLTVL.

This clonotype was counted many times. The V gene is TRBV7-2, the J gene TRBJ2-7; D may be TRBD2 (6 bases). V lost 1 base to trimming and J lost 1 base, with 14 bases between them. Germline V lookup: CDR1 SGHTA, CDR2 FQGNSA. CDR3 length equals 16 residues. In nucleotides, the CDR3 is TGTGCCAGCAGCTTAGGGAGGGACTTAGCTTCCTACGAGCAGTACTTC. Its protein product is CASSLGRDLASYEQYF.

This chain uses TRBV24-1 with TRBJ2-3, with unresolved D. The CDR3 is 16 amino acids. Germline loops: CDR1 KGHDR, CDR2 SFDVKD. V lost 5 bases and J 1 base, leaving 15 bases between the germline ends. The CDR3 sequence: CATSVPDPPGTDTQYF. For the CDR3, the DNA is TGTGCCACCAGTGTCCCGGATCCACCCGGCACAGATACGCAGTATTTT.

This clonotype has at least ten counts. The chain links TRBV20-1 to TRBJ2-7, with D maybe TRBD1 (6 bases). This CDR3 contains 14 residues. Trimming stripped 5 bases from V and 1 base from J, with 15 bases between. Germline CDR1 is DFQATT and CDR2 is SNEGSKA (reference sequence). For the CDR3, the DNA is TGCAGTGCTGAGAGGGGGAGCGGATCCTACGAGCAGTACTTC. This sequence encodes CSAERGSGSYEQYF.

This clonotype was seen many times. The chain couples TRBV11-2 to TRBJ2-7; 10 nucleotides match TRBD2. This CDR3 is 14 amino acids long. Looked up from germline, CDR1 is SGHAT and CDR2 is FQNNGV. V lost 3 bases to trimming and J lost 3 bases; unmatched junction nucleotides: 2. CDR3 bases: TGTGCCAGCAGCTTTGGGACTAGCGACTACGAGCAGTACTTC. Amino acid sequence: CASSFGTSDYEQYF.

In nucleotides, the CDR3 is TGTGCCAGCAGCTTATCCGGGAGATCCTTTGGCAACGAGCAGTACTTC. Translated: CASSLSGRSFGNEQYF. The gene calls are TRBV7-2 and TRBJ2-7; possible D gene TRBD2, 6 bases. CDR3 length: 16 residues. CDR1 and CDR2 from the germline V gene are SGHTA and FQGNSA. The V end lost 2 bases, the J end lost 5 bases, and 19 bases lay between the germline ends.

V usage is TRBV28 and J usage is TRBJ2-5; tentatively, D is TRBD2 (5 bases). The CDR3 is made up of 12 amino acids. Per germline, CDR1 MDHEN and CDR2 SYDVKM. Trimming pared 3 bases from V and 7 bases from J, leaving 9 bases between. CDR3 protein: CASSFSAGTQYF. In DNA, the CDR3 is TGTGCCAGCAGTTTTTCTGCGGGGACCCAGTACTTC.

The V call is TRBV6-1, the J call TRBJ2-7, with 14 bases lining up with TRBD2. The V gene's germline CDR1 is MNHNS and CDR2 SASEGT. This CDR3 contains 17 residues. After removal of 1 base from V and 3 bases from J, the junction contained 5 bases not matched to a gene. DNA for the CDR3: TGTGCCAGCAGTGAAGTGGGGACTAGCGGGGGATACTACGAGCAGTACTTC. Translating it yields CASSEVGTSGGYYEQYF.

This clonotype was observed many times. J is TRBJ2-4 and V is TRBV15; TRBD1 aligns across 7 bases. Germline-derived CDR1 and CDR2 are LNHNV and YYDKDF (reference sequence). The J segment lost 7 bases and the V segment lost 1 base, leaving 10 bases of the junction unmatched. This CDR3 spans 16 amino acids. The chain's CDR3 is CATSRGRDRVSNIQYF. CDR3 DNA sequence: TGTGCCACCAGCAGAGGCCGAGACAGGGTTTCGAACATTCAGTACTTC.